Presented here are 10 T cell receptor beta chains from one specimen sequenced in a study of T-cell memory formation after mild COVID-19. Each CDR3 protein is one row after TCRdb ran MiXCR on the 5' RACE reads. This table holds 84,000 or so distinct CDR3 sequences, 14% found once. The sample was PBMCs or a T cell subset sorted from them (not recorded which). The origin of the receptors is an adult woman who had mild COVID-19 (a few samples of this study predate the infection). Cell type and time point are not known.

The chain is built from TRBV7-2 and TRBJ2-1; possible D gene TRBD1, 6 bases. CDR1 and CDR2 (germline): SGHTA, FQGNSA. The CDR3 is 14 residues long. With 4 bases removed from V and 6 bases from J, the gap between germline ends came to 13 bases. CDR3 in DNA: TGTGCCAGCAGCTCAGAAGGGACAATCAATGAGCAGTTCTTC. Its protein is CASSSEGTINEQFF.

This chain connects TRBV24-1 to TRBJ1-1; D is unclear. The CDR3 spans 12 residues. Germline V gives CDR1 KGHDR, CDR2 SFDVKD. Trimming left V 4 bases short and J 1 base short, with 3 bases between. CDR3 residues: CATSDGNTEAFF. The CDR3 coding sequence is TGTGCCACCAGTGACGGGAACACTGAAGCTTTCTTT.

This clonotype occurred a few times. The chain carries TRBV12-3 or TRBV12-4 and TRBJ1-1, with D maybe TRBD1 (5 bases). The CDR3 extends over 16 amino acids. V was pared by 6 bases and J by 1 base, with 18 bases between. The DNA of the CDR3 is TGTGCCAGCAGCCTGGGACCGGGACGGACGAACACTGAAGCTTTCTTT. It codes for CASSLGPGRTNTEAFF.

This clonotype was recorded a few times. V is TRBV24-1 and J is TRBJ2-3; TRBD2 matches at 10 bases. This CDR3 contains 17 residues. Germline V gene data show CDR1 as KGHDR and CDR2 as SFDVKD. With V trimmed by 0 bases and J by 3 bases, 5 bases remained unmatched. The CDR3 bases are TGTGCCACCAGTGATTTGCCGAGCGGGGGGGGTACAGATACGCAGTATTTT. Encoded protein: CATSDLPSGGGTDTQYF.

The rearrangement uses TRBV5-5 and TRBJ1-1; D is perhaps TRBD1 (5 bases). Trimming took 0 bases from V and 1 from J, leaving 13 bases between them. CDR1 and CDR2 from the germline V gene are SGHKS and YYEKEE (reference sequence). This CDR3 spans 16 amino acids. CDR3 sequence reads: CASSLDLTGGNTEAFF. CDR3 nucleotides: TGTGCCAGCAGCTTGGATCTCACCGGGGGGAACACTGAAGCTTTCTTT.

The rearrangement joins TRBV11-2 to TRBJ1-2; D ambiguous. The CDR3 runs to 12 residues. Germline CDR1 and CDR2: SGHAT and FQNNGV. V shed 5 bases and J shed 1 base, with 5 bases lying between them. CDR3 in amino acids: CASSGRNYGYTF. The CDR3 nucleotides are TGTGCCAGCAGCGGCCGTAACTATGGCTACACCTTC.

This clonotype was counted many times. This sequence joins TRBV27 and TRBJ2-7; weak D call: TRBD1 (5 bases). V was shortened by 0 bases and J by 3 bases, with 12 bases between the two germline ends. Germline values: CDR1 MNHEY, CDR2 SMNVEV (reference sequence). The CDR3 has 15 residues. The CDR3 region has the DNA TGTGCCAGCAGTTTATCTCAGGGTGCCATCTACGAGCAGTACTTC. Amino acid sequence: CASSLSQGAIYEQYF.

This clonotype has more than one count but fewer than ten. V gene TRBV7-9 combines with J gene TRBJ2-2; 11 bases match TRBD1. The CDR3 length is 16 residues. Germline CDR1 reads SEHNR; CDR2 reads FQNEAQ (reference sequence). Losses at the gene ends were 5 bases for V and 4 bases for J; bases not matched to a gene: 6. CDR3 in amino acids: CASSTPGQGGTGELFF. In DNA form, the CDR3 reads TGTGCCAGCAGCACGCCGGGACAGGGGGGCACCGGGGAGCTGTTTTTT.

This chain uses TRBV5-1 with TRBJ2-3, with a possible D match to TRBD1 (5 bases). Trimming cost V 3 bases and J 5 bases, with 10 bases left between them. The CDR3 covers 13 residues. Germline assignment: CDR1 SGHRS and CDR2 YFSETQ. The CDR3 nucleotides read TGCGCCAGCAGCTCGGACATGCTAGATACGCAGTATTTT. This gives the protein CASSSDMLDTQYF.

This clonotype has only a few counts. The CDR3 nucleotides read TGTGCCAGCAGTCAAACGGGACTAGCGGGGGTTTCCTACGAGCAGTACTTC. Residues: CASSQTGLAGVSYEQYF. This chain links TRBV11-2 with TRBJ2-7; 14 nucleotides line up with TRBD2. The germline CDR1 and CDR2 sequences are SGHAT and FQNNGV. The CDR3 has 17 amino acids. The V and J ends lost 6 bases and 1 base, in that order; junction bases with no gene match: 8.